This T cell receptor beta chain originates from a study of technical replicates of blood from several donors. Per germline, CDR1 MNHEY and CDR2 SMNVEV (reference sequence). The V end was cut by 5 bases, the J end by 0 bases, with 8 bases between. The CDR3 spans 15 residues. This clone was seen only once. Sequenced by immunoSEQ multiplex PCR; TCRdb stores in-frame clones only, minus some. Seen here are about 62,000 clones, roughly 98% observed once, and the top ten hold over 0.15%. The rearrangement joins TRBV27 to TRBJ2-6; no clear D. The sequenced sample consisted of T cells isolated from PBMCs. This TCR was recovered from a human donor in good health. For the CDR3, the DNA is TGTGCCAGCAGTGGTTCGAGCTCTGGGGCCAACGTCCTGACTTTC. Encoded protein: CASSGSSSGANVLTF.